Listed below are T cell receptor beta chains from one sample, sequenced in a study of T cells in Graves' hyperthyroidism and ophthalmopathy. One entry per CDR3 protein results from TCRdb running MiXCR on the multiplex PCR reads. The sample has 300,000 to 450,000 distinct CDR3 sequences, 13% seen once; the top ten hold more than 20%. Sequencing was carried out using blood. The receptors were gathered from a young man with Graves' hyperthyroidism that later progressed to Graves' ophthalmopathy. The CDR3 runs from the conserved cysteine through the conserved F or W. The D gene is left open where the match is weak.

D | length | V | CDR3
. | 14 | TRBV3-1 | CASSRRAQNSPLHF
. | 13 | TRBV7-9 | CASSGRSSYEQYF
. | 16 | TRBV20-1 | CSARPGAGRAHYEQYF
TRBD1 | 15 | TRBV29-1 | CSVEIDRGPYNEQFF
. | 15 | TRBV18 | CASSPPSGGHTEAFF
. | 13 | TRBV3-1 | CASSLNRAPEAFF
. | 13 | TRBV11-2 | CASSLGLAGTQYF
. | 13 | TRBV12-3/TRBV12-4 | CASREAGADTQYF
TRBD1 | 16 | TRBV10-1 | CASPDRGHDDGNTIYF
. | 16 | TRBV7-8 | CASSPRGAGSYNEQFF
. | 14 | TRBV18 | CASSPLGLDEKLFF
TRBD1 | 15 | TRBV7-9 | CASSLTGTVEEKLFF
TRBD1 | 16 | TRBV5-1 | CASSPWDRGPGDTIYF
TRBD2 | 14 | TRBV6-1 | CASSGGGSQETQYF
TRBD2 | 16 | TRBV19 | CASSIHSGGTADTQYF
TRBD1 | 14 | TRBV7-2 | CASSPGQGVDTQYF
. | 13 | TRBV7-6 | CASSGLASIEQYF
TRBD2 | 14 | TRBV20-1 | CSAQEGGGDYEQYF
. | 12 | TRBV20-1 | CSARDQKGTQYF
TRBD2 | 15 | TRBV15 | CATSRSRGWQETQYF
. | 14 | TRBV4-1 | CASGLFGRNTEAFF
. | 15 | TRBV7-9 | CASSLGGQTSYEQYF
. | 15 | TRBV12-5 | CASGFPDAGFYGYTF
. | 13 | TRBV6-1 | CATTWDQAYEQYF
. | 14 | TRBV30 | CAWSVRQGRNGYTF
TRBD2 | 17 | TRBV20-1 | CSARPATSGGHYNEQFF
. | 14 | TRBV4-1 | CASSQEPIQETQYF